The clone carrying this T cell receptor beta chain was counted only a few times. Method: immunoSEQ multiplex PCR; TCRdb's copy keeps in-frame clones and lacks some. The table has a few hundred thousand clones, 85% seen once. The data are from a study of blood T cell repertoires in COVID-19. Study-wide background: Material from acute and convalescent COVID-19 was sourced from the United States, Italy and Spain.

CDR1 SGHAT and CDR2 FQNNGV come from the germline V gene. Trimming cost V 2 bases and J 4 bases; bases outside gene matches: 10. This CDR3 is 18 amino acids long. This clonotype was obtained from a woman aged 50 to 60 with active or convalescent COVID-19. Source material: peripheral blood. The rearrangement joins TRBV11-2 to TRBJ2-1; 11 bases are shared with TRBD2. The CDR3 region is CASSLTRTSGRLYNEQFF. The CDR3 DNA reads TGTGCCAGCAGCTTAACCAGGACTAGCGGGCGACTATACAATGAGCAGTTCTTC.